The rows below give T cell receptor beta chains drawn from one sample of a study of T cell responses to AZD1222 COVID-19 vaccine. Sequencing used immunoSEQ multiplex PCR; TCRdb keeps in-frame clones, though not all of them. The data hold roughly 120,000 clones, with roughly 88% observed a single time. Sequencing was performed on peripheral blood, taken on day 0 of AZD1222 vaccination. The receptors come from an adult in good health. Each CDR3 is given with its conserved first and last residue. The D gene is left open where the match is weak.

V	D	CDR3
TRBV5-1	TRBD1	CASSLTGQGGGYTF
TRBV7-5	-	CVRLLGQGYDYEQYF
TRBV30	-	CAWTTGTYYGYTF
TRBV28	-	CASSSQGMVGSPLHF
TRBV5-5	TRBD1	CASSFDRGPNTIYF
TRBV6-1	-	CASSELSPYGYTF
TRBV24-1	TRBD1	CATSDLRTGGEQFF
TRBV11-2	-	CASSHEGLGYGYTF
TRBV2	-	CASSEVPRGTLGYTF
TRBV19	TRBD1	CASSIAVPGTVHMNTEAFF
TRBV27	TRBD1	CASSLLVQGAGEQYF
TRBV10-3	-	CAITGLPDDEQFF
TRBV11-3	TRBD1	CASTETGAATGELFF
TRBV28	TRBD1	CASSLRGQGNYGYTF
TRBV29-1	-	CSVATGSYEQYF
TRBV4-1	TRBD2	CASSQVPGLASNEQFF
TRBV7-8	TRBD1	CASSLEGQFNQPQHF
TRBV2	-	CASSQAQGPLYGYTF
TRBV3-1/TRBV3-2	-	CASSQALRADTQYF
TRBV5-6	TRBD1	CASSEGQGELTNEKLFF
TRBV20-1	-	CSASRNTGELFF
TRBV7-2	-	CASSPRWGGQNTGELFF
TRBV7-3	TRBD2	CASSLALAGRNEQFF
TRBV5-1	-	CASSLTVPDTQYF
TRBV12-5	-	CASGPGTPTNEKLFF
TRBV19	-	CASHLYTPGVGGANVLTF
TRBV6-5	-	CASSYLDSAYQQYF
TRBV30	-	CAWSAGSGRSNQPQHF
TRBV9	-	CASSVGWGRGNTIYF
TRBV7-2	-	CASSGLNEKLFF
TRBV15	-	CATSVRLDRGDQPQHF
TRBV12-3/TRBV12-4	-	CASSFDGNSPLHF
TRBV6-5	-	CASRGTIDEQFF
TRBV5-6	-	CASSFAANYGYTF
TRBV11-3	-	CASSLSRVNEQFF
TRBV6-1	-	CASSERGVPYSYNEQFF
TRBV5-4	TRBD1	CASSSEGQGAGNTIYF
TRBV11-2	TRBD1	CASSADLWTGRTDTQYF
TRBV7-2	TRBD1	CASSSSRGLETQYF
TRBV15	-	CATSRRSYNEKLFF
TRBV7-2	TRBD2	CASSLAGGGSHNEQFF
TRBV9	-	CASSQHAGANVLTF
TRBV6-1	TRBD1	CASSTGGLSGNTIYF
TRBV7-6	TRBD1	CASSPGTDRSPLHF
TRBV2	-	CASRFLTDATAKNIQYF
TRBV28	-	CASSPALGGSGSEAFF
TRBV5-6	-	CASSLEGIRGGYTF
TRBV27	-	CASTREGGRRTEAFF
TRBV5-1	TRBD2	CASSLAGLAGTDTQYF
TRBV7-2	-	CASSFLGKMNTEAFF
TRBV5-1	-	CASSITRGNEKLFF
TRBV7-2	-	CASSRPGQKYNEQFF
TRBV6-5	TRBD2	CASRLAGGDTDTQYF